The 4 T cell receptor beta chains in this list originate from one sample, sequenced in a study of blood T cell repertoires in COVID-19. TCRdb's copy holds only in-frame clones and misses some; the assay was immunoSEQ multiplex PCR. This sample has around 250,000 clones; 80% to 90% occur once, and the top ten carry approximately 6%. Sequencing was performed on peripheral blood. These receptors all come from an elderly man with acute or convalescent COVID-19.

The CDR3, as DNA: TGTGCCAGCAGTTTAAAGCGGGGGGGCCTCACCGGGGAGCTGTTTTTT. This translates into CASSLKRGGLTGELFF. The J gene is TRBJ2-2, the V gene TRBV28; 10 bases match TRBD2. J lost 4 bases, V lost 2 bases, and 4 bases had no gene match. There are 16 residues in the CDR3. Looked up from germline, CDR1 is MDHEN and CDR2 is SYDVKM.

The chain links TRBV4-2 to TRBJ2-5; TRBD2 aligns across 16 bases. This CDR3 is 19 amino acids long. V shed 0 bases and J 0 bases; nucleotides not matched to a gene: 4. Germline CDR1 and CDR2: LGHNA and YNFKEQ. The CDR3 region is CASSQDSGTSGGDQETQYF. The CDR3 region has the DNA TGTGCCAGCAGCCAAGACTCCGGGACTAGCGGGGGGGACCAAGAGACCCAGTACTTC.

The chain uses TRBV5-1 and TRBJ2-5; the D is unclear. The CDR3 has 15 residues. Trimming stripped 6 bases from V and 1 base from J, with 16 bases between. The germline V gene encodes CDR1 SGHRS and CDR2 YFSETQ. CDR3 protein: CASKLQALSQETQYF. CDR3 DNA: TGCGCCAGCAAACTGCAGGCGCTTTCCCAAGAGACCCAGTACTTC.

This chain connects TRBV28 to TRBJ2-1; 12 bases agree with TRBD2. Germline values: CDR1 MDHEN, CDR2 SYDVKM. V trimming: 4 bases; J trimming: 9 bases; junction bases outside the gene matches: 13. This CDR3 contains 17 residues. CDR3 sequence reads: CASSSASSGRGWTEQFF. The CDR3 DNA follows: TGTGCCAGCAGTTCAGCCTCTAGCGGGAGGGGTTGGACTGAGCAGTTCTTC.